The next 3 T cell receptor beta chains were all read from a single sample in a study of cytomegalovirus exposure and HLA in healthy donors. Here immunoSEQ multiplex PCR was the method, and the copy in TCRdb shows in-frame clones only, minus some. Here the sample spans 71,000 or so clones, about 94% being singletons. The sequenced material came from PBMCs. These receptors were taken from a man younger than 30 in good health and CMV-seropositive.

This chain connects TRBV7-9 to TRBJ1-4, with TRBD1 identical over 8 bases. The CDR3 length is 16 residues. V gave up 2 bases and J gave up 8 bases; unmatched junction bases: 10. Per germline, CDR1 SEHNR and CDR2 FQNEAQ (reference sequence). The CDR3 sequence is CASSLSRTGLREKLFF. The CDR3 DNA follows: TGTGCCAGCAGCTTATCTCGGACAGGGCTAAGGGAAAAACTGTTTTTT.

J is TRBJ1-2 and V is TRBV19, with unresolved D. The CDR3 sequence is 14 residues long. The V gene lost 1 base and the J gene lost 3 bases, with 9 bases spanning the gap. CDR1 and CDR2 (germline): LNHDA, SQIVND (reference sequence). This CDR3 reads CASSIATEYYGYTF. The CDR3 DNA is TGTGCCAGTAGTATAGCTACAGAATACTATGGCTACACCTTC.

The CDR3: CASRRASGPTQETQYF. The CDR3 bases are TGTGCCAGCAGGCGTGCTAGCGGACCAACCCAAGAGACCCAGTACTTC. The rearrangement links TRBV27 to TRBJ2-5; 7 bases match TRBD2. The J segment lost 1 base and the V segment lost 6 bases, leaving 11 bases of the junction unmatched. This CDR3 is 16 amino acids long. Germline V gene sequence: CDR1 MNHEY, CDR2 SMNVEV (reference sequence).